This TCR beta chain was sequenced for a study of T cells in Graves' hyperthyroidism and ophthalmopathy (dated by TCRdb to the late 2010s). About the full investigation: Peripheral blood samples were taken at the time of initial diagnosis, prior to any treatment. After blood sampling, hyperthyroidism patients were treated with methimazole at a starting dose of 30 mg daily, and ophthalmopathy patients were treated with high-dose intravenous methylprednisolone. For training and testing, the approximately 97 patients in the discovery cohort were randomly divided in a 7:3 ratio. TCR Vbeta CDR3 sequencing of approximately 140 peripheral blood samples (roughly 41 ophthalmopathy, roughly 74 hyperthyroidism and roughly 17 progressor patients) is reported in the paper. To identify distinguishing TCR V-J signatures, a discovery cohort of around 100 patients was used, comprising fewer than 45 with Graves' ophthalmopathy and about 59 with stable Graves' hyperthyroidism. Thyroid tissue and blood T-cell repertoires from several Graves' hyperthyroidism patients were also compared in the study. Prospective prediction of ophthalmopathy was tested in an independent validation cohort of 18 to 20 hyperthyroidism patients and some 17 patients who later progressed to ophthalmopathy.

This clonotype was found many times. Its antigen is still unknown. Base qualities are missing; no much larger clone stands one base away. The TCR beta CDR3 regions were amplified from RNA transcripts. For the first round of RT-PCR on the TCR CDR3, the HTBI primer set was used together with the Qiagen OneStep RT-PCR kit. Libraries were constructed in a second round of multiplex PCR, after which size selection and purification were performed. The libraries were sequenced on an Illumina HiSeq2000 using paired-end 100 bp reads. The source study handled its data this way. Raw data were processed with SOAPnuke, discarding reads with adapters, uncalled bases, mean Phred below 15, or no exact constant-primer or identifier match. High-quality paired reads were merged with COPE v1.2.5, and unique nucleotide sequences were defined as clonotypes. Clonotypes were aligned to IMGT TRBV, TRBD and TRBJ reference segments using MiTCR v1.1. The analysis was restricted to V-J combinations with a frequency above 0.0001, which together covered about 99% of the repertoires. The TCS score was defined as the ratio of F50 (clonal expansion) to E x V (chaos), calculated using BLOSUM62-based TCRdist between CDR3 peptides within each V-J. Welch's t-statistics and random forest reduced roughly 500 V-J features to about 12, which were used in a naive Bayes classifier (R e1071). TCRdb trimmed public reads at Q25 via fastp, called clones via MiXCR and kept in-frame beta chains. Entries are consolidated by CDR3 protein sequence, retaining the most common genes and DNA. What appears here as the V and J calls and clone size reflects TCRdb's work, not the paper's. This sample holds fewer than 700,000 distinct CDR3 sequences; approximately 17% were observed only once. The ten largest account for approximately 16% of the sample.

Ophthalmopathy patients had moderately to severely active disease, with a Clinical Activity Score of 3 or more, a NOSPECS grade of 4 or more, and a disease duration of less than 3 months. Exclusion was applied to patients with uncontrolled infections, other autoimmune diseases, pregnancy or lactation. Diagnoses were established on the basis of clinical symptoms, serum thyroxine and TRAb, thyroid ultrasound, and orbital computed tomography. PBMCs were separated from 10 ml of fresh peripheral blood using Ficoll-Paque density gradient centrifugation. Total RNA was extracted using Trizol reagent, and RNA quality was assessed on an Agilent 2100 Bioanalyzer. Results the study describes overall, beyond this receptor: Most expanded thyroid clonotypes (frequency above 0.001) were also detected in blood, a finding suggesting that blood repertoires may reflect thyroid immune responses. No statistical method was used to set the sample size in advance, and investigators knew the group allocation. In validation, the model predicted progression to ophthalmopathy with 60% to 71% sensitivity and roughly 75% specificity, a median of 6.5 months before onset. Ophthalmopathy was separated from stable hyperthyroidism by a 13 V-J signature model, with just over 85% sensitivity and just over 81% specificity obtained in cross-validation and 80%/75% obtained in testing.

V and J lose 6 bases and 6 bases, and a span of 15 bases separates them. The CDR3 runs 13 residues from the cysteine to the phenylalanine. The DNA shown is the 39-base CDR3, in frame from base 1. CDR1 and CDR2, per the germline V gene, are MDHEN and SYDVKM. The sequenced material came from blood. In this chain, TRBV28 is recombined with TRBJ2-7; the D gene assignment is ambiguous. This sequence was found in a woman aged 18-29 years with Graves' ophthalmopathy. The DNA sequence is TGTGCCAGCAGCTGGACGGGTCTGAGCGAGCAGTACTTC. This translates into CASSWTGLSEQYF. Beyond the CDR3, the reference TRBV28 and TRBJ2-7 genes provide the residues; the full variable domain reads: DVKVTQSSRYLVKRTGEKVFLECVQDMDHENMFWYRQDPGLGLRLIYFSYDVKMKEKGDIPEGYSVSREKKERFSLILESASTNQTSMYLCASSWTGLSEQYFGPGTRLTVT.